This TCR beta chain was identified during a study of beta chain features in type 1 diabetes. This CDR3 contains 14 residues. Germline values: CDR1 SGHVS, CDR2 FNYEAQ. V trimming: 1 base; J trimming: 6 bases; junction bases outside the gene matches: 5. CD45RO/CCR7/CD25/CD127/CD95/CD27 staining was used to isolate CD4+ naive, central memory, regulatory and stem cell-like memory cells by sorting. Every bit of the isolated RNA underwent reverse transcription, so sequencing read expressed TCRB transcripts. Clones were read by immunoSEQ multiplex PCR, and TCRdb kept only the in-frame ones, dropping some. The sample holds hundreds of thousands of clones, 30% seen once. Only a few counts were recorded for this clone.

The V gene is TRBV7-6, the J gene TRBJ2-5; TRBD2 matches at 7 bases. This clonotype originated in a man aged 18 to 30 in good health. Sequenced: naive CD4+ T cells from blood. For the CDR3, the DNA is TGTGCCAGCAGCTTAGGGGCGGGAGTGCAGACCCAGTACTTC. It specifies CASSLGAGVQTQYF.